The rows below give T cell receptor beta chains drawn from one sample of a study of CD8+ T cells in alopecia areata. Method: immunoSEQ multiplex PCR; TCRdb's copy keeps in-frame clones and lacks some. This table holds 150,000 or so clones, over 45% found once. The sequenced material came from CD4+ T cells sorted from blood. All receptors derive from a human donor with alopecia areata. The CDR3 runs from the conserved cysteine through the conserved F or W. The D gene is left open where the match is weak. Rows may omit the clone size; those that give it use once, few, many or a size class.

-,TRBV2,-,TRBJ1-5,TGTGCCAGCAGTGATTGGAGCAATCAGCCCCAGCATTTT,CASSDWSNQPQHF
-,TRBV5-1,-,TRBJ2-5,TGCGCCAGCAGGCGGAGTCCCTCGTACCAAGAGACCCAGTACTTC,CASRRSPSYQETQYF
-,TRBV4-2,-,TRBJ1-3,TGTGCCAGCAGCCTCAGATCCCGGGGGCGCGGTGGAAACACCATATATTTT,CASSLRSRGRGGNTIYF
-,TRBV5-1,-,TRBJ2-3,TGCGCCAGCAGCCTTGGGGGAATCGGCGCAGATACGCAGTATTTT,CASSLGGIGADTQYF
-,TRBV19,-,TRBJ1-2,TGTGCCAGTAGGGCGGACTATGGCTACACCTTC,CASRADYGYTF
-,TRBV25-1,TRBD1,TRBJ2-7,TGTGCCAGCAGTAATAACAGGGGTTACCACGAGCAGTACTTC,CASSNNRGYHEQYF
-,TRBV5-1,-,TRBJ2-1,TGCGCCAGCAGCTTGATAGACTCTAGCTCCTACAATGAGCAGTTCTTC,CASSLIDSSSYNEQFF
few,TRBV10-3,-,TRBJ2-2,TGTGCCATCAGACGGTCCGGGGAGCTGTTTTTT,CAIRRSGELFF
once,TRBV6-5,TRBD2,TRBJ2-3,TGTGCCAGCAGTTCATCAGGAGCGGGAGAGGATACGCAGTATTTT,CASSSSGAGEDTQYF
-,TRBV6-5,-,TRBJ2-1,TGTGCCAGCAGGCGGGGCTACAATGAGCAGTTCTTC,CASRRGYNEQFF
-,TRBV7-3,TRBD2,TRBJ2-1,TGTGCCAGCAGCTCCGCTAGCGGAGCCTACAATGAGCAGTTCTTC,CASSSASGAYNEQFF
few,TRBV30,-,TRBJ2-7,TGTGCCTGGAGTCCAGGGGTTAGGGGTGAGCAGTACTTC,CAWSPGVRGEQYF
few,TRBV5-1,TRBD2,TRBJ2-5,TGCGCCAGCAGCTTGACACTAGCGGGCCAAGAGACCCAGTACTTC,CASSLTLAGQETQYF
few,TRBV5-1,-,TRBJ2-2,TGCGCCAGCAGCTTGGTGACGGACACCGGGGAGCTGTTTTTT,CASSLVTDTGELFF
once,TRBV28,TRBD1,TRBJ1-2,TGTGCCAGCACCCGGACAGGGGTCTATGGCTACACCTTC,CASTRTGVYGYTF
-,TRBV4-1,-,TRBJ1-5,TGCGCCAGCAGCCGTATTCTAGACAATCAGCCCCAGCATTTT,CASSRILDNQPQHF
-,TRBV5-1,-,TRBJ2-7,TGCGCCAGCAGCGACTACTACGAGCAGTACTTC,CASSDYYEQYF
-,TRBV30,TRBD2,TRBJ2-1,TGTGCCTGGAGTGTAATTGGACTAGCGGGAATGTACAATGAGCAGTTCTTC,CAWSVIGLAGMYNEQFF
-,TRBV11-2,-,TRBJ2-5,TGTGCCAGCAGCCCCTCGGGGCTTTCGGGAGAGACCCAGTACTTC,CASSPSGLSGETQYF
few,TRBV29-1,-,TRBJ1-1,TGCAGCGTGCAACAGATCTTGAACACTGAAGCTTTCTTT,CSVQQILNTEAFF
-,TRBV7-9,TRBD2,TRBJ2-3,TGTGCCAGCAGCCCAAGACTAGCGGACGTCACAGATACGCAGTATTTT,CASSPRLADVTDTQYF
few,TRBV28,TRBD1,TRBJ2-7,TGTGCCAGCTGTGGACAGGGGAGTTCCTACGAGCAGTACTTC,CASCGQGSSYEQYF
-,TRBV15,TRBD1,TRBJ1-2,TGTGCCACCAGCAGGTTAGACAGGGACCACTATGGCTACACCTTC,CATSRLDRDHYGYTF
-,TRBV2,-,TRBJ2-4,TGTGCCAGCAGTGGGGGGCCCAAAGAGGTTCAGTACTTC,CASSGGPKEVQYF
-,TRBV5-1,-,TRBJ2-7,TGCGCCAGCAGCTTGGCGGGGGACATACTCTACGAGCAGTACTTC,CASSLAGDILYEQYF
-,TRBV7-6,TRBD2,TRBJ2-3,TGTGCCAGCAGCATAATAGCGGGAGGTATCCCGAATACGCAGTATTTT,CASSIIAGGIPNTQYF
-,TRBV9,-,TRBJ2-7,TGTGCCAGCAGCGTAGGAGTCAGCACCTACGAGCAGTACTTC,CASSVGVSTYEQYF
few,TRBV19,TRBD1,TRBJ2-3,TGTGCCAGTAGTGCGGCCCCCGGGACAGGGTCCCTCACAGATACGCAGTATTTT,CASSAAPGTGSLTDTQYF
few,TRBV30,TRBD1,TRBJ1-1,TGTGCCTGGAGTGGAGGGACAGGGGGAAGAGAAGCTTTCTTT,CAWSGGTGGREAFF
few,TRBV5-1,-,TRBJ2-1,TGCGCCAGCAGCTCCGGGCCCGAGAGCTCCTACAATGAGCAGTTCTTC,CASSSGPESSYNEQFF
few,TRBV20-1,-,TRBJ2-7,TGCAGTGCTCCTTCGGCCTACGAGCAGTACTTC,CSAPSAYEQYF
-,TRBV4-1,-,TRBJ1-3,TGCGCCAGCAGCCAAGTGAGGTTCTCTGGAAACACCATATATTTT,CASSQVRFSGNTIYF